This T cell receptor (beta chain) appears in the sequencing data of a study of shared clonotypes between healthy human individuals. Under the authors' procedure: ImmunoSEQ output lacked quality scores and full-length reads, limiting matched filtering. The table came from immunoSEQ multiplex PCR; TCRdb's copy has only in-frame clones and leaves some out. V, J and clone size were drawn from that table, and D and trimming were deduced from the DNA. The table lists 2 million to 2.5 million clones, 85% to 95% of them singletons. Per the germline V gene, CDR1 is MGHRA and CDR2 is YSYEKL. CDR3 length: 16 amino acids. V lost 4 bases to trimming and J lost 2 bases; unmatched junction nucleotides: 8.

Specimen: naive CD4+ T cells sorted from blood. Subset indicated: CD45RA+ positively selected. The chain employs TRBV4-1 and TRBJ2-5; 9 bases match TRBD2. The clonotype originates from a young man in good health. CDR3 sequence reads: CASSRYSGGRQETQYF. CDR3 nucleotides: TGCGCCAGCAGCCGTTATAGCGGGGGCAGACAAGAGACCCAGTACTTC.